The sequence of this T cell receptor beta chain was determined in a study of blood T cell repertoires in COVID-19. As for the study in general: There were acute and convalescent COVID-19 samples, and they came from the United States, Italy and Spain.

Sequencing used immunoSEQ multiplex PCR; TCRdb keeps in-frame clones, though not all of them. The sample consists of approximately 210,000 clones, around 90% of them appearing once. All enrollees were about 18 to 95 years old and from 20 to 25 US areas. Categorization into cohorts depended on clinical history that participants reported. The V segment lost 4 bases and the J segment 4 bases; nucleotides outside the gene matches: 3. Germline-derived CDR1 and CDR2 are SGDLS and YYNGEE. The CDR3 covers 14 residues. What was sequenced was PBMCs or T cells enriched from blood (not recorded which). The sequence was obtained from a woman younger than 30 who had recovered from COVID-19. The V and J genes are TRBV9 and TRBJ1-5; TRBD1 matches 9 bases. Here the CDR3 reads CASSRDRDNQPQHF. The CDR3, as DNA: TGTGCCAGCAGCCGGGACAGGGATAATCAGCCCCAGCATTTT.